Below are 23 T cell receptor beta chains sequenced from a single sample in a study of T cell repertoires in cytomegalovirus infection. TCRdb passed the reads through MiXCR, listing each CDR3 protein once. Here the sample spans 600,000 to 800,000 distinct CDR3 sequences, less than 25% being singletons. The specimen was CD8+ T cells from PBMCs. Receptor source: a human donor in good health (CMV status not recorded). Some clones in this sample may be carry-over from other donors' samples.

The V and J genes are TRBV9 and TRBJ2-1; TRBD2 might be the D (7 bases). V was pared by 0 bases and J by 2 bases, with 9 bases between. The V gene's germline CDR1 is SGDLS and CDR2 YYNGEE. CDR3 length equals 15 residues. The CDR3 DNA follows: TGTGCCAGCAGCGTAGTGGGGGGGCCCTACAATGAGCAGTTCTTC. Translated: CASSVVGGPYNEQFF. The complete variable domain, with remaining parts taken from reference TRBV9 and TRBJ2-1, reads DSGVTQTPKHLITATGQRVTLRCSPRSGDLSVYWYQQSLDQGLQFLIQYYNGEERAKGNILERFSAQQFPDLHSELNLSSLELGDSALYFCASSVVGGPYNEQFFGPGTRLTVL.

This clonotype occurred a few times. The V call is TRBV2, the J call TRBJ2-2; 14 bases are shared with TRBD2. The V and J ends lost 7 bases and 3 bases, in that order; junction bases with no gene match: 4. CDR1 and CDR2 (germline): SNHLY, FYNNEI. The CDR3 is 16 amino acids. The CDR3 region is CASIGLAGGYTGELFF. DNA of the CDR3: TGTGCCAGCATCGGACTAGCGGGGGGCTACACCGGGGAGCTGTTTTTT.

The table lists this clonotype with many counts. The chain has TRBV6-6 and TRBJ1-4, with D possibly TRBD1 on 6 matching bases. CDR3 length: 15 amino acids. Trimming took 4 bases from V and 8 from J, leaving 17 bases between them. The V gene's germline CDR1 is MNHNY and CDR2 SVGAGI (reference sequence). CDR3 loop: CASSSSGTPFEKLFF. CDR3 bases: TGTGCCAGCAGTTCCTCCGGGACACCTTTCGAAAAACTGTTTTTT.

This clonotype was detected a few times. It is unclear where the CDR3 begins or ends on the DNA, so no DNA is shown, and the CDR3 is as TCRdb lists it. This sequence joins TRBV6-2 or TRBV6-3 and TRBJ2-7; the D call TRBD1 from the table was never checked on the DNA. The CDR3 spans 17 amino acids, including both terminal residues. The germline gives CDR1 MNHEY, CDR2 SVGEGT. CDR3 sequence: CASSSSFLQGNYYEQYV.

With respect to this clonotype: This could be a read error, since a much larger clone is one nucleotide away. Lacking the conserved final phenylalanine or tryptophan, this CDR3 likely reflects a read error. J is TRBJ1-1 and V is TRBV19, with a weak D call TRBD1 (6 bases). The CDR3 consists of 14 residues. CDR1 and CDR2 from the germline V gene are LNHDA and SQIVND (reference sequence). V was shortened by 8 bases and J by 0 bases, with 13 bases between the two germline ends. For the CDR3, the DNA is TGTGCCAGTGGGCAGGGGAACATGAACACTGAAGCTTTCTTA. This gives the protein CASGQGNMNTEAFL.

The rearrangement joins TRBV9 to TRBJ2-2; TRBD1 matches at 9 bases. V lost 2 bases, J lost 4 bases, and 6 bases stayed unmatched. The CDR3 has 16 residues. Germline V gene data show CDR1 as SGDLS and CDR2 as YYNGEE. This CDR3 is CASSVGQGRGTGELFF. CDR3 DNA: TGTGCCAGCAGCGTCGGACAGGGGAGGGGCACCGGGGAGCTGTTTTTT.

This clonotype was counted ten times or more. CDR3: CASRVAGYNEQFF. The DNA for the CDR3 is TGTGCCAGCAGAGTGGCGGGGTACAATGAGCAGTTCTTC. This chain uses TRBV7-2 with TRBJ2-1; D is perhaps TRBD2 (6 bases). This CDR3 region has 13 residues. V lost 6 bases, J lost 4 bases, and 10 bases lay in between. The germline CDR1 and CDR2 sequences are SGHTA and FQGNSA.

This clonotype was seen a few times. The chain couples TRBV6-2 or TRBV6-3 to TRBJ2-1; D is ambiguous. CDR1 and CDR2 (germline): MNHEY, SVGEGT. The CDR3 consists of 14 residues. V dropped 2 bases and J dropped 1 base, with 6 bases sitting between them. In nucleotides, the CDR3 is TGTGCCAGCAGTTACAGGCTATCCTACAATGAGCAGTTCTTC. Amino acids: CASSYRLSYNEQFF.

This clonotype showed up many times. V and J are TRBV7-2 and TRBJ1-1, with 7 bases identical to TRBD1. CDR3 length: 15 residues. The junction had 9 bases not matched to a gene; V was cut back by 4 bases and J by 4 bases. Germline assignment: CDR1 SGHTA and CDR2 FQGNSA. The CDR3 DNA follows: TGTGCCAGCAGCTCCCCGTTTAGGGGGCTCACTGAAGCTTTCTTT. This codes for CASSSPFRGLTEAFF. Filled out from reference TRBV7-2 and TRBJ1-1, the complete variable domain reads GAGVSQSPSNKVTEKGKDVELRCDPISGHTALYWYRQSLGQGLEFLIYFQGNSAPDKSGLPSDRFSAERTGGSVSTLTIQRTQQEDSAVYLCASSSPFRGLTEAFFGQGTRLTVV.

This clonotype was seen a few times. In DNA form, the CDR3 reads TGTGCCAGCCAACCCTTGCAGTACGTC. Its translation: CASQPLQYV. The J gene is TRBJ2-7, the V gene TRBV7-2; D is undetermined. The V end was cut by 8 bases, the J end by 9 bases, with 8 bases between. The CDR3 consists of 9 residues. Germline lookup yields CDR1 SGHTA and CDR2 FQGNSA.

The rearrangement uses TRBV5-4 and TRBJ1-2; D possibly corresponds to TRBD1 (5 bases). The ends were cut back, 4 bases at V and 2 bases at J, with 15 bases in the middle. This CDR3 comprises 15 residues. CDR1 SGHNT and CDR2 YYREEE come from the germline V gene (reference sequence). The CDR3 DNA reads TGTGCCAGCAGCCCAGGCGCCAGGGAGAACTATGGCTACACCTTC. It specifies CASSPGARENYGYTF. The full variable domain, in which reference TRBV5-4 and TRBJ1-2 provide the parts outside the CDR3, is ETGVTQSPTHLIKTRGQQVTLRCSSQSGHNTVSWYQQALGQGPQFIFQYYREEENGRGNFPPRFSGLQFPNYSSELNVNALELDDSALYLCASSPGARENYGYTFGSGTRLTVV.

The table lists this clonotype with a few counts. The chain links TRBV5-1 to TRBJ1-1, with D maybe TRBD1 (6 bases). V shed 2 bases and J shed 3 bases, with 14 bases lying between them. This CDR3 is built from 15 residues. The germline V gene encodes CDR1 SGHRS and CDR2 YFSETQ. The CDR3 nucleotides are TGCGCCAGCAGCTTTTGGGGGGGCTGGGACACTGAAGCTTTCTTT. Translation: CASSFWGGWDTEAFF.

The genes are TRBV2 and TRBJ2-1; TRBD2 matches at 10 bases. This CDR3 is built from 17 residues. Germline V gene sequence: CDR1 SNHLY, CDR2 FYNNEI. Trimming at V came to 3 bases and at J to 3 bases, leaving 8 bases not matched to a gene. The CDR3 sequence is CASSDVLAGDVYNEQFF. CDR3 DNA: TGTGCCAGCAGTGATGTTCTAGCGGGGGACGTCTACAATGAGCAGTTCTTC.

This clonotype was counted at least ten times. The CDR3 DNA reads TGCAGCGTTGAAGATCTGGCTAGCGAGTTCCAAGAGACCCAGTACTTC. This gives the protein CSVEDLASEFQETQYF. The V call is TRBV29-1, the J call TRBJ2-5; tentatively, D is TRBD2 (6 bases). The ends were cut back, 0 bases at V and 1 base at J, with 15 bases in the middle. The V gene's germline CDR1 is SQVTM and CDR2 ANQGSEA. The CDR3 covers 16 residues. The full variable domain, with the rest looked up from reference TRBV29-1 and TRBJ2-5, is SAVISQKPSRDICQRGTSLTIQCQVDSQVTMMFWYRQQPGQSLTLIATANQGSEATYESGFVIDKFPISRPNLTFSTLTVSNMSPEDSSIYLCSVEDLASEFQETQYFGPGTRLLVL.

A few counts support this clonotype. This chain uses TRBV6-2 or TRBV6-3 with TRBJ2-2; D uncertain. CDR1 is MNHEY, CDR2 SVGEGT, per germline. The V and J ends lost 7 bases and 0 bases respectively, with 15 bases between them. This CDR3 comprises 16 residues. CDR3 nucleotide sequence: TGTGCCAGCAATCCTACGGCCCCGCCGAACACCGGGGAGCTGTTTTTT. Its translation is CASNPTAPPNTGELFF.

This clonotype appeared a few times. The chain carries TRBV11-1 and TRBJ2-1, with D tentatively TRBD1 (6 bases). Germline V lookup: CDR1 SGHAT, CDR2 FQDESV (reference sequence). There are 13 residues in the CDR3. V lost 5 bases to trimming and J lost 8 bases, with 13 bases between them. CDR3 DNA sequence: TGTGCCAGCAGCCCCGATGCAGGGGATGAGCAGTTCTTC. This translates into CASSPDAGDEQFF. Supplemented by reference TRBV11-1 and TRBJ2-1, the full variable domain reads EAEVAQSPRYKITEKSQAVAFWCDPISGHATLYWYRQILGQGPELLVQFQDESVVDDSQLPKDRFSAERLKGVDSTLKIQPAELGDSAMYLCASSPDAGDEQFFGPGTRLTVL.

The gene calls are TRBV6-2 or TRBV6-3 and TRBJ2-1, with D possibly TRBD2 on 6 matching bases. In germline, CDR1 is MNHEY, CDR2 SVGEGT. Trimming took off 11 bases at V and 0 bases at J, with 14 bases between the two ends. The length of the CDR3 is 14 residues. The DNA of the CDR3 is TGTGCCGTACTCCGGGACTCCTCCTACAATGAGCAGTTCTTC. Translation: CAVLRDSSYNEQFF.

The CDR3 loop is CSARDPHSATNEKLFF. The CDR3 nucleotides are TGCAGTGCTAGAGATCCCCACAGCGCAACTAATGAAAAACTGTTTTTT. J is TRBJ1-4 and V is TRBV20-1; the D is unclear. This CDR3 region has 16 residues. Germline-derived CDR1 and CDR2 are DFQATT and SNEGSKA (reference sequence). V shed 0 bases and J shed 0 bases, with 11 bases lying between them.

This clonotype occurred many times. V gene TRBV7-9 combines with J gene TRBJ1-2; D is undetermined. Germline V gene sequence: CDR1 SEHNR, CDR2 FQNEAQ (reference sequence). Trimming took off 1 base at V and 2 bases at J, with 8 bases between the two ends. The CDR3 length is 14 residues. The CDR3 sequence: CASSLGGRNYGYTF. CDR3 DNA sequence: TGTGCCAGCAGCTTAGGAGGCCGGAACTATGGCTACACCTTC.

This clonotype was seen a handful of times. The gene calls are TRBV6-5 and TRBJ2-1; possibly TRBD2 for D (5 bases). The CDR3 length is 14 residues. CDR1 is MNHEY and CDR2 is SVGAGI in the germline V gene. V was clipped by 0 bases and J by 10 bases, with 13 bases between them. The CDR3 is CASSYSGLPREQFF. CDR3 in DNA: TGTGCCAGCAGTTACTCTGGACTGCCCCGGGAGCAGTTCTTC.

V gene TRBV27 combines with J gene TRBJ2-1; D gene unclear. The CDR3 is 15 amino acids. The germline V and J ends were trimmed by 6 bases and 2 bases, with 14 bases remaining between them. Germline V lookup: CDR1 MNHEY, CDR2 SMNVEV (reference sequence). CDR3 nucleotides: TGTGCCAGCAGCCCCAGCCTTTCAGCCTACAATGAGCAGTTCTTC. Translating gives CASSPSLSAYNEQFF.

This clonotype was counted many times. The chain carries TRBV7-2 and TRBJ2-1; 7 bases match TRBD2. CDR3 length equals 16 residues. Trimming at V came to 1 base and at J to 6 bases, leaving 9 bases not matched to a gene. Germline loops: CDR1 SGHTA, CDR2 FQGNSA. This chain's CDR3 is CASSLVTSRGRNEQFF. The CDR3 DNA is TGTGCCAGCAGCTTAGTGACTAGCCGGGGACGCAATGAGCAGTTCTTC.

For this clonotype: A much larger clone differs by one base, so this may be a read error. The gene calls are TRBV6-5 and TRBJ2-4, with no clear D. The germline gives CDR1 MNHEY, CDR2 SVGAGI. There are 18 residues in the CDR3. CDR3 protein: CANSYSRTAGVAKNIQYF. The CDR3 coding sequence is TGTGCCAACAGTTACTCAAGGACCGCAGGAGTAGCCAAAAACATTCAGTACTTC.